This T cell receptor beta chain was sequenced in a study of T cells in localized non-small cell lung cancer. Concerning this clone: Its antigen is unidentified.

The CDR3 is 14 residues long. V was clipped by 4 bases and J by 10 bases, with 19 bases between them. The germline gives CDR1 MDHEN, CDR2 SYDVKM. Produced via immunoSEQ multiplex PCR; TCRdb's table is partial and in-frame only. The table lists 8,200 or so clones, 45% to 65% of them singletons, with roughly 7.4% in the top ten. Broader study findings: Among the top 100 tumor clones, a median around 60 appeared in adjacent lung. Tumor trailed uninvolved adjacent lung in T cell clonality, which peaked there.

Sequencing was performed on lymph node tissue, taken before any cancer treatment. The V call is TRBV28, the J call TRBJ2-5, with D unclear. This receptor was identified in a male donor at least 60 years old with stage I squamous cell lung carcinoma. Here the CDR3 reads CASSSHLTGQVQYF. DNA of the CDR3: TGTGCCAGCAGTTCGCACTTGACTGGCCAGGTCCAGTACTTC.